These 9 T cell receptor beta chains were all obtained from the same sample, sequenced in a study of T cell repertoires in cytomegalovirus infection. TCRdb recomputed calls from the reads with MiXCR, one row per CDR3 protein. This table has 650,000 to 900,000 distinct CDR3 sequences, roughly 33% appearing once. No antigens are known for them. The sequences come from cultured CD8+ T cells from PBMCs, collected from culture after CMV antigen stimulation. All receptors derive from a human donor in good health (CMV status not recorded). Some clones in this sample may be carry-over from other donors' samples.

This clonotype was counted once. CDR3 residues: CSASLGGNLNEKLFF. In DNA, the CDR3 is TGCAGCGCGAGTCTCGGTGGGAACCTTAATGAAAAACTGTTTTTT. This chain joins TRBV29-1 and TRBJ1-4, with D unresolved. This CDR3 is 15 amino acids long. Between the trimmed V and J ends, which lost 7 bases and 4 bases, there was a span of 19 bases. Germline CDR1 SQVTM, CDR2 ANQGSEA.

The genes are TRBV12-3 or TRBV12-4 and TRBJ1-6, with a possible D match to TRBD1 (5 bases). V was cut by 3 bases and J by 0 bases, with 27 bases left in between. This CDR3 has 22 amino acids. The CDR3 spells CASSFRIQTGPILNSYNSPLHF. In DNA form, the CDR3 reads TGTGCCAGCAGTTTTAGGATACAAACGGGACCTATTTTAAACTCCTATAATTCACCCCTCCACTTT.

This clonotype was counted a few times. Here the CDR3 reads CASSYDLAGYQETQYF. The CDR3 nucleotides are TGTGCCAGCAGTTATGATCTAGCGGGGTACCAAGAGACCCAGTACTTC. The rearrangement uses TRBV6-6 and TRBJ2-5; 9 nucleotides line up with TRBD2. V shed 3 bases and J 0 bases; nucleotides not matched to a gene: 5. Germline CDR1 reads MNHNY; CDR2 reads SVGAGI (reference sequence). There are 16 residues in the CDR3.

This clonotype was seen once. The chain links TRBV20-1 to TRBJ2-3, with 9 nucleotides matching TRBD2. The CDR3 is made up of 16 amino acids. The germline V gene encodes CDR1 DFQATT and CDR2 SNEGSKA (reference sequence). J gave up 6 bases and V 2 bases, and 12 bases lay outside the gene matches. As DNA, the CDR3 is TGCAGTGCTAGAAGTCTAGCGGGGCGCTATTTGGATACGCAGTATTTT. As protein: CSARSLAGRYLDTQYF.

A few counts support this clonotype. The chain joins TRBV25-1 to TRBJ1-3; D is uncertain. The CDR3 covers 18 residues. Germline values: CDR1 MGHDK, CDR2 SYGVNS. Trimming pared 1 base from V and 0 bases from J, leaving 16 bases between. The CDR3 loop is CASSEWFGRPDSGNTIYF. The CDR3 DNA sequence: TGTGCCAGCAGTGAATGGTTTGGCAGACCAGACTCTGGAAACACCATATATTTT.

This chain links TRBV18 with TRBJ2-1; 9 nucleotides match TRBD1. The V gene's germline CDR1 is KGHSH and CDR2 LQKENI. There are 12 residues in the CDR3. J was trimmed by 10 bases and V by 3 bases; bases with no gene match: 1. CDR3 amino acids: CASSPDRGEQFF. The CDR3 coding sequence is TGTGCCAGCTCACCTGACAGGGGGGAGCAGTTCTTC.

This clonotype was recorded a few times. The J gene is TRBJ1-5, the V gene TRBV7-9; no reliable D call. The CDR3 runs 12 residues. The germline V and J ends were trimmed by 1 base and 7 bases, with 5 bases remaining between them. Germline V CDR1 and CDR2: SEHNR, FQNEAQ (reference sequence). In DNA, the CDR3 is TGTGCCAGCAGCTTAGAGGTCCAGCCCCAGCATTTT. Protein product: CASSLEVQPQHF.

The chain links TRBV25-1 to TRBJ2-1; no clear D gene. Trimming shortened V by 4 bases and J by 3 bases, and 10 bases separated the two germline ends. Germline V CDR1 and CDR2: MGHDK, SYGVNS. The CDR3 length is 14 residues. CDR3 amino acids: CASSAHRVYNEQFF. The CDR3, as DNA: TGTGCCAGCAGTGCCCATCGTGTCTACAATGAGCAGTTCTTC.

This clonotype was picked up a small number of times. The junction departs from germline at one end; a sequencing error may be responsible. The rearrangement uses TRBV7-6 and TRBJ2-3; 8 bases line up with TRBD2. The length of the CDR3 is 14 residues. The germline gives CDR1 SGHVS, CDR2 FNYEAQ. The CDR3 bases are TGTGCCAGCAGCTTTCGGACTAGCACGGATACGCAGTATTTT. As protein: CASSFRTSTDTQYF. Supplemented by reference TRBV7-6 and TRBJ2-3, the full variable domain reads GAGVSQSPRYKVTKRGQDVALRCDPISGHVSLYWYRQALGQGPEFLTYFNYEAQQDKSGLPNDRFSAERPEGSISTLTIQRTEQRDSAMYRCASSFRTSTDTQYFGPGTRLTVL.